This T cell receptor (beta chain) emerged from a study of cytomegalovirus exposure and HLA in healthy donors. Turning to the study itself: Of the donors genotyped, approximately 430 in all, less than 90% fell in the Caucasian-associated ancestry cluster.

About this clone itself: What it binds is unknown.

General study results and limits: Researchers had no immune exposure information except CMV serostatus available.

The CDR3 consists of 12 residues. The ends lost 5 bases at V and 6 bases at J; junction bases unmatched: 5. The V gene's germline CDR1 is SQVTM and CDR2 ANQGSEA. A multiplex PCR was run with 60 Vbeta primers and 13 Jbeta primers. Clones were read by immunoSEQ multiplex PCR, and TCRdb kept only the in-frame ones, dropping some. The sample lists some 160,000 clones, 70% to 85% occurring once. V and J are TRBV29-1 and TRBJ2-3; 7 nucleotides match TRBD1. Material for sequencing was PBMCs. This clonotype was obtained from a male donor in good health and CMV-seronegative. The chain's CDR3 is CSVLTGSDTQYF. Written as DNA, the CDR3 is TGCAGCGTTTTGACAGGGTCCGATACGCAGTATTTT.